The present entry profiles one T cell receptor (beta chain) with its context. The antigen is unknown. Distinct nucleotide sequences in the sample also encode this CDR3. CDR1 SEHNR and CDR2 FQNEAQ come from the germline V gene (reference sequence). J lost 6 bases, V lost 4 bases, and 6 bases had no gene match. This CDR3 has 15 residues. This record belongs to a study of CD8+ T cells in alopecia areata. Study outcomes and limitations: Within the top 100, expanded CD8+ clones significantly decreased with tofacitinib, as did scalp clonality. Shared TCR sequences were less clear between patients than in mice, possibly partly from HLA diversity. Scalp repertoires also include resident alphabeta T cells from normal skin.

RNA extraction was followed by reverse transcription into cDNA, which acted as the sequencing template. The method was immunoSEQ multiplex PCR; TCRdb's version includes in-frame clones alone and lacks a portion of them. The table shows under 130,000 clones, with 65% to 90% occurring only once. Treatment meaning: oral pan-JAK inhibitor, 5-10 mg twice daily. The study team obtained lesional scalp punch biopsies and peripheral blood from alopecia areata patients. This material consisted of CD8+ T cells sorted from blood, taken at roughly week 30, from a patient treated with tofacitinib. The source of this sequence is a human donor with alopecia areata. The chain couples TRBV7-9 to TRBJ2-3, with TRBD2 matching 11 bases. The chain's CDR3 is CASSSLAGGPDTQYF. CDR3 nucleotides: TGTGCCAGCAGCTCCTTAGCGGGGGGGCCGGATACGCAGTATTTT.